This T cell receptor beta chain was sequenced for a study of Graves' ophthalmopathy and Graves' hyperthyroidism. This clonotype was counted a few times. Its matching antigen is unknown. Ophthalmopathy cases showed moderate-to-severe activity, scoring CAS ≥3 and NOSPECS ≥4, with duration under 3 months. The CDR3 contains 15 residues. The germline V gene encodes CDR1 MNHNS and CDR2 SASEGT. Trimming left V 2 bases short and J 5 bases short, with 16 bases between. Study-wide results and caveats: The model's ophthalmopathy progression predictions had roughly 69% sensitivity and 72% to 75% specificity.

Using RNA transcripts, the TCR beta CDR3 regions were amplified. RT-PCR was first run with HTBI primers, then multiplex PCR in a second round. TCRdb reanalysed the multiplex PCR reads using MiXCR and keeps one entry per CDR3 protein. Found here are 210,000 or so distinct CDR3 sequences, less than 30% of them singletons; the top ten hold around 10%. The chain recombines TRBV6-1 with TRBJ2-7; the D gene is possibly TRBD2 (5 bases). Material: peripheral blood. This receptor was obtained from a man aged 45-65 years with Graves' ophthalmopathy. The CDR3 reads CASSERLAKIHEQYF. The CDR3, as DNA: TGTGCCAGCAGTGAAAGGCTAGCAAAAATCCACGAGCAGTACTTC.